This is a list of T cell receptor beta chains from one sample in a study of blood T cells in healthy people across ages. One entry per CDR3 protein, called by TCRdb with MiXCR from the 5' RACE reads. This repertoire shows about 1.7 million distinct CDR3 sequences, roughly 30% found once; its top ten account for about 8%. The sequenced material came from blood. These receptors all stem from a woman between 25 and 40 years old in good health. Each CDR3 is given with its conserved first and last residue. A D gene is named only where the DNA matches it firmly. The size entry is marked missing in some rows and otherwise reads once, few, many or a size class.

abundance	j_gene	v_gene	d_gene	CDR3aa
few	TRBJ1-2	TRBV7-2	NA	CASSLEKGYYGYTF
NA	TRBJ2-5	TRBV20-1	NA	CSVEEARETQYF
NA	TRBJ2-7	TRBV2	NA	CASSAAQLYEQYF
NA	TRBJ2-1	TRBV15	NA	CATSGDHEQFF
few	TRBJ1-1	TRBV4-2	NA	CASSQDKGPYMNTEAFF
few	TRBJ1-1	TRBV29-1	NA	CSLGHSTEAFF
NA	TRBJ2-3	TRBV5-1	NA	CASSLEAGAGTDTQYF
NA	TRBJ2-7	TRBV2	NA	CASSVDSGSEQYF
NA	TRBJ1-1	TRBV5-1	NA	CASSSRTTGTEAFF
NA	TRBJ2-5	TRBV5-1	TRBD2	CASSRFGGGRQETQYF
few	TRBJ1-5	TRBV5-1	NA	CASSAEVGTGQPQHF
NA	TRBJ2-1	TRBV20-1	NA	CSASRGLTYNEQFF
NA	TRBJ1-2	TRBV5-5	TRBD1	CASSLGIGGVSYTF
NA	TRBJ2-7	TRBV4-1	NA	CASSQEGRGGRYEQYF
many	TRBJ2-3	TRBV5-1	NA	CASSSTVATDTQYF
many	TRBJ2-1	TRBV20-1	NA	CSASPLARNEQFF
once	TRBJ1-1	TRBV6-5	NA	CASSSVPPWVNTEAFF
many	TRBJ2-6	TRBV28	TRBD2	CASSSPGGSGANVLTF
NA	TRBJ2-7	TRBV12-5	NA	CASGLRPQYF
NA	TRBJ2-1	TRBV20-1	NA	CRASPLSYNEQFF
few	TRBJ2-7	TRBV3-1	NA	CASSPDWRSSYEQYF
few	TRBJ2-1	TRBV5-4	NA	CASSRRGLGDNEQFF
NA	TRBJ2-1	TRBV12-3/TRBV12-4	NA	CASTHKGADEQFF
NA	TRBJ1-2	TRBV12-3/TRBV12-4	NA	CASRDGANYGYTF
many	TRBJ2-4	TRBV12-3/TRBV12-4	TRBD2	CASSMEGSGRAKNIQYF
many	TRBJ2-7	TRBV7-9	TRBD2	CASSGIAGARYEQYF
NA	TRBJ2-7	TRBV5-1	NA	CASSYGTASSYEQYF
many	TRBJ1-1	TRBV10-3	NA	CANPGQGTEAFF
many	TRBJ1-2	TRBV12-3/TRBV12-4	NA	CASSPLGGITGVGYGYTF
NA	TRBJ2-7	TRBV5-1	NA	CAGSLEGGATYEQYF
few	TRBJ1-1	TRBV7-9	TRBD1	CASSLTTGVTEAFF
many	TRBJ2-5	TRBV4-1	NA	CASSPVLRETQYF
NA	TRBJ2-2	TRBV9	NA	CASSFSDPDGELFF
NA	TRBJ2-2	TRBV29-1	TRBD2	CSVEGLAGLCTGELFF
NA	TRBJ2-7	TRBV9	NA	CASSETIGTGFYEQYF
few	TRBJ1-6	TRBV10-2	NA	CASSGKNSPLHF
many	TRBJ1-2	TRBV29-1	NA	CSVESGMRGYTF
NA	TRBJ2-1	TRBV28	TRBD2	CASSLRATSLNEQFF
few	TRBJ1-4	TRBV27	NA	CASSPLGRSTNEKLFF
few	TRBJ2-5	TRBV7-2	NA	CASSFLTTGAGETQYF
few	TRBJ1-5	TRBV2	NA	CASRTAQHQPQHF
NA	TRBJ2-6	TRBV6-2/TRBV6-3	NA	CASSQLDTSGANVLTF
NA	TRBJ2-3	TRBV12-3/TRBV12-4	TRBD2	CASSLPGGQPDAQYF
NA	TRBJ2-2	TRBV14	NA	CASSLEPGSNTGELFF
NA	TRBJ1-2	TRBV5-1	TRBD1	CASSLTLGQGASGGYTF
NA	TRBJ2-5	TRBV5-1	TRBD2	CASSLGSGRGQETQYF
few	TRBJ2-5	TRBV19	NA	CASSSGGGLVETQYF
many	TRBJ2-7	TRBV10-3	NA	CATSPSQGIPYEQYF
NA	TRBJ2-5	TRBV6-2/TRBV6-3	NA	CASSSRTPDLGTQYF
NA	TRBJ1-2	TRBV7-2	NA	CASSPVRGVDTF
NA	TRBJ1-5	TRBV29-1	NA	CSVGVGGDANQPQHF
NA	TRBJ2-7	TRBV7-2	NA	CASSPRPSLEQYF
NA	TRBJ2-1	TRBV6-5	NA	CAASAGFEQFF
NA	TRBJ1-1	TRBV3-1	NA	CASSPFSGDTEAFF